This T cell receptor beta chain came from a study of cytomegalovirus exposure and HLA in healthy donors. The CDR3 runs 18 residues. Germline-derived CDR1 and CDR2 are LGHNA and YNFKEQ. V lost 3 bases and J lost 2; bases outside the gene matches: 9. The PCR contained 60 Vbeta and 13 Jbeta primers. Produced via immunoSEQ multiplex PCR; TCRdb's table is partial and in-frame only. The data contain roughly 200,000 clones, less than 85% of them singletons. The clonotype originates from a boy between 10 and 17 years old in good health and CMV-seronegative. The chain has TRBV4-2 and TRBJ2-4, with 11 bases lining up with TRBD2. Sequencing was performed on PBMCs. The CDR3 DNA is TGTGCCAGCAGCCAGGAGAATAGCGGGGGGGCCACCAAAAACATTCAGTACTTC. It yields the protein CASSQENSGGATKNIQYF.